This T cell receptor beta chain is drawn from a study of blood T cell repertoires in COVID-19. Trimming removed 1 base from V and 6 bases from J; junction bases left unmatched: 3. The CDR3 contains 15 residues. Germline V gene data show CDR1 as LNHNV and CDR2 as YYDKDF (reference sequence). The data were produced by immunoSEQ multiplex PCR, yet TCRdb's version contains in-frame clones alone and is incomplete. The repertoire holds just over 70,000 clones, about 80% seen once, with 35% to 45% in the top ten. This TCR was sampled from a woman aged 70 to 79 with acute or convalescent COVID-19. The sequenced material came from peripheral blood. The rearrangement links TRBV15 to TRBJ1-6, with TRBD1 identical over 7 bases. The CDR3 nucleotides read TGTGCCACCAGCAGAGGAAGGGGGCTTAATTCACCCCTCCACTTT. Protein product: CATSRGRGLNSPLHF.